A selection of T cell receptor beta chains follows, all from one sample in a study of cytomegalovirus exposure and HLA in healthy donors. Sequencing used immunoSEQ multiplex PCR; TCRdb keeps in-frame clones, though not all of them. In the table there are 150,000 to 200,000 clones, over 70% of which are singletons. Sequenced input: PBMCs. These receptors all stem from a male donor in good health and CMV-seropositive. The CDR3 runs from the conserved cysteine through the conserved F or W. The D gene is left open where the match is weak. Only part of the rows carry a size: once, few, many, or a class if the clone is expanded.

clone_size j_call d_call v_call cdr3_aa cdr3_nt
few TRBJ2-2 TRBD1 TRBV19 CASRDTGDGTGELFF TGTGCCAGTAGGGACACAGGGGATGGGACCGGGGAGCTGTTTTTT
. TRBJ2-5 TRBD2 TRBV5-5 CASSLTTSLETQYF TGTGCCAGCAGCTTGACGACTAGCTTAGAGACCCAGTACTTC
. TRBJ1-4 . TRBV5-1 CASSLGSSGLTNEKLFF TGCGCCAGCAGCTTAGGTTCGTCGGGTCTTACTAATGAAAAACTGTTTTTT
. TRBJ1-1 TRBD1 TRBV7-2 CASSFPDRGKGEAFF TGTGCCAGCAGCTTCCCCGACAGGGGAAAGGGTGAAGCTTTCTTT
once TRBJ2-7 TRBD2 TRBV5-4 CASAKGGGPEGEQYF TGTGCCAGCGCCAAGGGCGGGGGGCCTGAAGGAGAGCAGTACTTC
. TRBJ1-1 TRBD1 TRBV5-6 CASSYRTGAFAEAFF TGTGCCAGCAGCTATCGGACAGGGGCGTTCGCTGAAGCTTTCTTT
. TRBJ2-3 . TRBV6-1 CASWKGRILADTQYF TGTGCCAGCTGGAAGGGGAGGATCCTGGCAGATACGCAGTATTTT
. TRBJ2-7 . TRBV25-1 CASSTRSAGRYEQYF TGTGCCAGCAGTACCCGAAGTGCAGGGAGGTACGAGCAGTACTTC
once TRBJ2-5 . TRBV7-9 CASSLSRDPGEETQYF TGTGCCAGCAGCTTAAGTCGGGATCCGGGTGAAGAGACCCAGTACTTC
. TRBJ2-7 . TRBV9 CASSVAKGAEQYF TGTGCCAGCAGCGTAGCTAAGGGAGCCGAGCAGTACTTC
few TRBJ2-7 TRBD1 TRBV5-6 CASSPDRGNEQYF TGTGCCAGCAGCCCGGACAGGGGGAACGAGCAGTACTTC
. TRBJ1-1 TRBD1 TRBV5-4 CASSPGQELMNTEAFF TGTGCCAGCAGCCCAGGACAGGAGCTCATGAACACTGAAGCTTTCTTT
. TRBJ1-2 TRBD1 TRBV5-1 CASTYDRGYYGYTF TGCGCCAGCACCTATGACAGGGGGTACTATGGCTACACCTTC
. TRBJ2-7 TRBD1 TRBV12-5 CASGFTGAYEQYF TGTGCTAGTGGTTTCACAGGGGCCTACGAGCAGTACTTC
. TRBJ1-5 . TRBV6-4 CASSDFPDTDNQPQHF TGTGCCAGCAGTGACTTCCCGGACACGGACAATCAGCCCCAGCATTTT
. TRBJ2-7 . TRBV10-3 CAISERGAWDEQYF TGTGCCATCAGTGAAAGGGGCGCTTGGGACGAGCAGTACTTC
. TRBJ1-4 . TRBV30 CAWSSGSTNEKLFF TGTGCCTGGAGTAGCGGATCAACTAATGAAAAACTGTTTTTT
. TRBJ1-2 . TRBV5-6 CASSLYGLTNYGYTF TGTGCCAGCAGCTTGTACGGGTTAACAAACTATGGCTACACCTTC
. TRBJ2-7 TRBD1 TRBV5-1 CASSGQGAGYEQYF TGCGCCAGCAGCGGACAGGGGGCCGGCTACGAGCAGTACTTC
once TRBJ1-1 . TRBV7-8 CASSSGEGLNTEAFF TGTGCCAGCAGCTCCGGCGAGGGTTTGAACACTGAAGCTTTCTTT
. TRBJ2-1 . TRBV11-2 CASSLGPGVGNEQFF TGTGCCAGCAGCTTAGGCCCGGGGGTGGGAAATGAGCAGTTCTTC
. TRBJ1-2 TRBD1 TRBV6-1 CASSVFGQGDYGYTF TGTGCCAGCAGTGTCTTTGGACAGGGTGACTATGGCTACACCTTC
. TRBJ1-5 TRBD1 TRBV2 CASSYRGTHYSNQPQHF TGTGCCAGCAGCTACAGGGGAACCCACTATAGCAATCAGCCCCAGCATTTT
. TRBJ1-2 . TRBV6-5 CASSPGLYDGYTF TGTGCCAGCAGCCCAGGCCTTTATGATGGCTACACCTTC
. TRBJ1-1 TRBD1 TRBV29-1 CSVLQGTDTEAFF TGCAGCGTGCTACAGGGGACTGACACTGAAGCTTTCTTT